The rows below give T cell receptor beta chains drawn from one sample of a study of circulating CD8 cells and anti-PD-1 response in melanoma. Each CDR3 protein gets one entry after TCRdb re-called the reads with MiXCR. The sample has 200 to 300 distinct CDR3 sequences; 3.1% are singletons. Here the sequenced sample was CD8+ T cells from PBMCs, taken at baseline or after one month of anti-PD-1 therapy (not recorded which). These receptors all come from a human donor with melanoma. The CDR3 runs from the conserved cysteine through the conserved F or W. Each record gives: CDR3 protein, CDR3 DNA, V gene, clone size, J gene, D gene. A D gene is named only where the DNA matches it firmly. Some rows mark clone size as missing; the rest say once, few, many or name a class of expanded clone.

CATSRSKTGGREKLFF	TGTGCCACCAGCAGAAGCAAGACAGGGGGTCGAGAAAAACTGTTTTTT	TRBV15	large	TRBJ1-4	TRBD1
CASSQDPAGRGYTF	TGCGCCAGCAGCCAAGATCCGGCAGGGCGCGGCTACACCTTC	TRBV4-1	large	TRBJ1-2	.
CASSNRDRDTEAFF	TGTGCCAGCAGCAACCGGGACAGGGACACTGAAGCTTTCTTT	TRBV27	medium-sized	TRBJ1-1	TRBD1
CASSLSGGGYEQYF	TGTGCCAGCAGTTTATCGGGGGGTGGCTACGAGCAGTACTTC	TRBV28	medium-sized	TRBJ2-7	TRBD2
CASSSTTGVIAKNIQYF	TGTGCCAGCAGTTCCACGACAGGAGTTATAGCCAAAAACATTCAGTACTTC	TRBV28	large	TRBJ2-4	.
CASSPGAYEQYF	TGTGCCAGCAGTCCGGGGGCCTACGAGCAGTACTTC	TRBV2	large	TRBJ2-7	.
CATSDLGGGRSTDPQYF	TGTGCCACCAGTGATTTGGGCGGGGGCCGGAGCACAGATCCGCAGTATTTT	TRBV24-1	large	TRBJ2-3	.
CASSHLDNQETQYF	TGTGCCAGCAGCCATCTGGATAACCAAGAGACCCAGTACTTC	TRBV12-3/TRBV12-4	large	TRBJ2-5	.
CASSGASGGNEQYF	TGTGCCAGCAGCGGCGCTAGCGGGGGAAACGAGCAGTACTTC	TRBV7-9	large	TRBJ2-7	TRBD2
CASSLAPETASYGYTF	TGTGCCAGCAGCTTAGCCCCCGAGACGGCTTCATATGGCTACACCTTC	TRBV7-2	medium-sized	TRBJ1-2	.
CASNRGRETEAFF	TGTGCCAGCAATCGGGGGAGGGAAACTGAAGCTTTCTTT	TRBV7-2	.	TRBJ1-1	.
CATSERGEDTGELFF	TGTGCCACCAGTGAGCGGGGGGAGGACACCGGGGAGCTGTTTTTT	TRBV24-1	large	TRBJ2-2	TRBD2
CASSKGEVNTGELFF	TGTGCCAGCAGTAAGGGGGAGGTGAACACCGGGGAGCTGTTTTTT	TRBV28	few	TRBJ2-2	.
CASSLRETGPQETQYF	TGCGCCAGCAGTCTAAGGGAAACAGGACCTCAAGAGACCCAGTACTTC	TRBV23-1	large	TRBJ2-5	.
CASSLRFWDNEQFF	TGTGCCAGCAGCCTGCGTTTCTGGGACAATGAGCAGTTCTTC	TRBV7-2	.	TRBJ2-1	.
CASRRGAFFSGANVLTF	TGTGCCAGCAGGCGGGGGGCCTTTTTTTCTGGGGCCAACGTCCTGACTTTC	TRBV21-1	large	TRBJ2-6	.
CASSSSQVFPQETQYF	TGTGCCAGCAGTTCGTCCCAGGTCTTTCCCCAAGAGACCCAGTACTTC	TRBV7-2	large	TRBJ2-5	.
CASGTSDSNTEAFF	TGTGCCAGCGGGACTTCCGACTCGAACACTGAAGCTTTCTTT	TRBV12-3/TRBV12-4	large	TRBJ1-1	.
CATSGQGRQGNTGELFF	TGTGCCACCAGTGGCCAAGGGAGACAGGGGAACACCGGGGAGCTGTTTTTT	TRBV24-1	large	TRBJ2-2	TRBD1
CASSSRDTGRGAGELFF	TGTGCCAGCAGTTCCCGGGACACAGGACGAGGGGCCGGGGAGCTGTTTTTT	TRBV28	medium-sized	TRBJ2-2	.
CASSRRTSGGAETQYF	TGTGCCAGCAGCCGCCGGACTAGCGGGGGAGCAGAGACCCAGTACTTC	TRBV3-1	large	TRBJ2-5	TRBD2
CASGPEGLARYNEQFF	TGTGCTAGTGGGCCAGAGGGACTAGCGCGGTACAATGAGCAGTTCTTC	TRBV12-5	large	TRBJ2-1	TRBD2
CSVPRDIQETQYF	TGCAGTGTCCCCAGGGACATCCAAGAGACCCAGTACTTC	TRBV20-1	large	TRBJ2-5	.
CASSQDGGATDTQYF	TGTGCCAGCAGCCAAGACGGGGGGGCCACAGATACGCAGTATTTT	TRBV4-2	medium-sized	TRBJ2-3	TRBD2
CASSGGDEQFF	TGTGCCAGCAGTGGAGGGGATGAGCAGTTCTTC	TRBV25-1	large	TRBJ2-1	.
CASGPGVDTQYF	TGTGCCAGCGGGCCTGGGGTGGATACGCAGTATTTT	TRBV28	large	TRBJ2-3	.
CATAVPDRQGSLYFGSPLHF	TGTGCCACCGCCGTCCCCGACCGGCAGGGGAGTTTATATTTCGGTTCACCCCTCCACTTT	TRBV24-1	large	TRBJ1-6	.
CASSQDKVDEQYF	TGCGCCAGCAGCCAAGATAAGGTCGACGAGCAGTACTTC	TRBV4-3	large	TRBJ2-7	.
CASSPSGGKTYEQYF	TGTGCCAGCTCGCCCTCGGGGGGCAAAACCTACGAGCAGTACTTC	TRBV18	large	TRBJ2-7	.
CASSQSGTGSSPLHF	TGCGCCAGCAGCCAGAGTGGGACGGGGAGTTCACCCCTCCACTTT	TRBV4-3	large	TRBJ1-6	.
CASSIPAGQGADTQYF	TGTGCCAGTAGTATCCCTGCAGGCCAGGGGGCAGATACGCAGTATTTT	TRBV19	large	TRBJ2-3	TRBD1
CASSSTGRRLFF	TGTGCCAGCAGTAGTACAGGGAGGCGGCTGTTTTTT	TRBV6-6	large	TRBJ2-2	.
CASSTRGPGTDTQYF	TGTGCCAGTAGTACCAGGGGGCCTGGCACAGATACGCAGTATTTT	TRBV19	large	TRBJ2-3	TRBD1
CASSTQRSGNTIYF	TGTGCCAGTAGTACACAGCGCTCTGGAAACACCATATATTTT	TRBV19	large	TRBJ1-3	.
CASSEVGTSEFF	TGTGCCAGCAGTGAAGTGGGGACTAGCGAGTTCTTC	TRBV2	large	TRBJ2-1	TRBD2
CASSMSGLATEAFF	TGTGCCAGTAGTATGTCGGGGCTGGCCACTGAAGCTTTCTTT	TRBV19	large	TRBJ1-1	.
CSAWTSGEPSTDTQYF	TGCAGTGCATGGACTAGCGGGGAGCCTAGCACAGATACGCAGTATTTT	TRBV20-1	large	TRBJ2-3	TRBD2
CASSIDDNSPLHF	TGTGCCAGTAGTATTGATGATAATTCACCCCTCCACTTT	TRBV19	large	TRBJ1-6	.
CAISAGDKEKLFF	TGTGCCATCAGCGCAGGGGACAAGGAAAAACTGTTTTTT	TRBV10-3	large	TRBJ1-4	.
CASSPTTDTQYF	TGTGCCAGCAGTCCCACCACAGATACGCAGTATTTT	TRBV27	large	TRBJ2-3	.
CASSQSRTGGDGYTF	TGCGCCAGCAGCCAAAGCCGGACAGGGGGCGATGGCTACACCTTC	TRBV4-3	large	TRBJ1-2	TRBD1
CASADTTPDNEQFF	TGTGCCAGCGCAGACACTACGCCTGACAATGAGCAGTTCTTC	TRBV27	medium-sized	TRBJ2-1	.
CASSRRSPLHF	TGTGCCAGCAGTCGTCGTTCACCCCTCCACTTT	TRBV27	large	TRBJ1-6	.
CASTRAYEQYF	TGTGCCAGCACCAGGGCGTACGAGCAGTACTTC	TRBV28	large	TRBJ2-7	.
CASSQVLDHGTDTQYF	TGCGCCAGCAGCCAAGTACTAGATCACGGCACAGATACGCAGTATTTT	TRBV4-1	large	TRBJ2-3	.
CATSEPGQGLQETQYF	TGTGCCACCAGTGAACCCGGACAGGGGCTACAAGAGACCCAGTACTTC	TRBV24-1	large	TRBJ2-5	TRBD1
CASMEANYGYTF	TGTGCCAGCATGGAAGCTAACTATGGCTACACCTTC	TRBV2	medium-sized	TRBJ1-2	.
CASSFARTDTQYF	TGTGCCAGCAGTTTTGCCCGAACAGATACGCAGTATTTT	TRBV12-3/TRBV12-4	large	TRBJ2-3	.
CASRGGFTDTQYF	TGTGCCAGCAGGGGGGGGTTCACAGATACGCAGTATTTT	TRBV28	large	TRBJ2-3	TRBD2
CASSLSTGNYGYTF	TGTGCCAGCAGTTTATCCACAGGGAATTATGGCTACACCTTC	TRBV27	large	TRBJ1-2	.
CSADSSDSPYEQYF	TGCAGTGCTGACTCGTCGGACAGTCCCTACGAGCAGTACTTC	TRBV20-1	hyperexpanded	TRBJ2-7	.
CASGGAFTEETQYF	TGTGCCAGCGGGGGGGCTTTCACGGAAGAGACCCAGTACTTC	TRBV27	hyperexpanded	TRBJ2-5	.
CASSLSVGALDTQYF	TGTGCCAGCAGCCTCTCAGTGGGGGCTTTAGATACGCAGTATTTT	TRBV7-3	large	TRBJ2-3	.